The sequence of this T cell receptor beta chain was determined in a study of CD8+CD57+ T cells in acquired aplastic anemia. Background on the study: Yields of DNA that came from sorted CD4+ and CD8+ cells averaged about 3.4 ug.

J was trimmed by 6 bases and V by 5 bases; bases with no gene match: 9. The germline V gene encodes CDR1 LNHNV and CDR2 YYDKDF (reference sequence). The CDR3 is 15 residues long. To note about this clonotype: The target antigen is unknown.

The sequenced patients had an expansion of CD8+CD57+ cells seen by flow cytometry. Severe acquired aplastic anemia was the diagnosis recorded for all patients. General study points: With respect to CD8+ Simpson's diversity, patients and controls did not differ significantly.

CDR3 and TCR beta VDJ profiling relied on a genomic DNA template. TCRdb analysed the reads with MiXCR anew, one entry per CDR3 protein. The sample records some 150,000 distinct CDR3 sequences, just over 50% being singletons. The clonotype originates from a human donor with aplastic anemia. The chain uses TRBV15 and TRBJ2-7, with 11 positions matching TRBD1. Sequencing was done on a sample of sorted CD4+, CD8+, or CD8+CD57+ T cells (not recorded which) from PBMCs. The DNA for the CDR3 is TGTGCCACCAGCGGTCCCGGGACAGGGGGTATCGAGCAGTACTTC. It is translated as CATSGPGTGGIEQYF.